The 6 T cell receptor beta chains listed next were all sequenced from one sample in a study of OX40 agonist ivuxolimab in advanced cancers. This table comes from immunoSEQ multiplex PCR, and its TCRdb copy is limited to in-frame clones, with some not included. The sample has about 64,000 clones, around 80% seen once. The sequences come from CD4+ or CD8+ T cells sorted from blood, collected in a trial of the OX40 agonist ivuxolimab. These receptors were collected from an adult with an advanced solid tumor such as melanoma, head and neck, liver or kidney cancer.

There are a few counts of this clone. The chain combines TRBV19 with TRBJ2-7, with D possibly TRBD1 on 5 matching bases. Germline values: CDR1 LNHDA, CDR2 SQIVND (reference sequence). The CDR3 extends over 14 amino acids. Trimming left V 2 bases short and J 2 bases short, with 10 bases between. The CDR3 sequence is CASSIRTPTYEQYF. In DNA, the CDR3 is TGTGCCAGTAGTATAAGGACACCTACCTACGAGCAGTACTTC.

The rearrangement links TRBV28 to TRBJ1-5; tentatively, D is TRBD1 (6 bases). Deletions cut 3 bases from V and 7 bases from J, with 16 bases between. CDR1 is MDHEN and CDR2 is SYDVKM in the germline V gene. This CDR3 region has 15 residues. CDR3 sequence (DNA): TGTGCCAGCAGTTTCGGTCCGGGGGCTGGACAGCCCCAGCATTTT. It translates to CASSFGPGAGQPQHF.

The gene calls are TRBV5-1 and TRBJ2-1; 10 bases agree with TRBD1. The V and J ends lost 4 bases and 7 bases, in that order; junction bases with no gene match: 5. There are 14 residues in the CDR3. Germline CDR1 reads SGHRS; CDR2 reads YFSETQ. The CDR3 DNA reads as TGCGCCAGCAGCCCGGGACAGGGGTTGAATGAGCAGTTCTTC. Protein: CASSPGQGLNEQFF.

The CDR3 loop reads CASPKGGAAEAFF. For the CDR3, the DNA is TGTGCCAGCCCGAAGGGGGGGGCGGCTGAAGCTTTCTTT. The chain recombines TRBV6-1 with TRBJ1-1; perhaps TRBD1 as D (6 bases). Germline V gene data show CDR1 as MNHNS and CDR2 as SASEGT. This CDR3 comprises 13 residues. V was shortened by 8 bases and J by 6 bases, with 16 bases between the two germline ends.

This rearrangement joins TRBV7-8 to TRBJ1-5; D gene ambiguous. The CDR3 has 15 amino acids. CDR1 and CDR2 from the germline V gene are SGHVS and FQNEAQ. Trimming removed 6 bases from V and 2 bases from J, with 14 bases in between. The CDR3 reads CASSRWELGNQPQHF. For the CDR3, the DNA is TGTGCCAGCAGTAGATGGGAGCTGGGCAATCAGCCCCAGCATTTT. The variable domain in full, with the rest retrieved from reference TRBV7-8 and TRBJ1-5, is GAGVSQSPRYKVAKRGQDVALRCDPISGHVSLFWYQQALGQGPEFLTYFQNEAQLDKSGLPSDRFFAERPEGSVSTLKIQRTQQEDSAVYLCASSRWELGNQPQHFGDGTRLSIL.

The genes are TRBV6-1 and TRBJ2-1; the match to TRBD2 covers 14 bases. This CDR3 is built from 14 residues. Germline loops: CDR1 MNHNS, CDR2 SASEGT. V shed 8 bases and J 15 bases; nucleotides not matched to a gene: 12. The CDR3 bases are TGTGCCAGCTCGTCCCCCGGGACTAGCGGGAGAACGTTCTTC. This translates into CASSSPGTSGRTFF.